Listed here are 27 T cell receptor beta chains from one sample, sequenced in a study of T cells in Graves' hyperthyroidism and ophthalmopathy (dated by TCRdb to between 2017 and 2020). The method behind the library was multiplex PCR. Reads for this sample came from an Illumina HiSeq 2000. Amplification of TCR beta CDR3 regions was carried out from RNA transcripts. For the first round of RT-PCR on the TCR CDR3, the HTBI primer set was used together with the Qiagen OneStep RT-PCR kit. In-frame beta chains were kept once TCRdb had trimmed the public reads at Q25 with fastp and called clones with MiXCR. Each CDR3 protein gets just one entry, which takes the most common genes and DNA from the rows behind it. This sample has around 490,000 distinct CDR3 sequences in its table, and 15% to 20% of those were observed once. The ten top clones hold 47% of the sample. The sequenced sample was blood. The receptors here all came from a man in his forties with Graves' ophthalmopathy.

The chain is built from TRBV6-2 or TRBV6-3 and TRBJ1-2, with 7 bases fitting TRBD1. This CDR3 has 17 residues. Unmatched junction bases numbered 17, after V lost 3 bases and J lost 7 bases. Looked up from germline, CDR1 is MNHEY and CDR2 is SVGEGT. This CDR3 is CASSYDTGDLPSSGYTF. CDR3 DNA sequence: TGTGCCAGCAGTTATGATACAGGGGACCTCCCTTCGAGTGGCTACACCTTC.

The V call is TRBV7-2, the J call TRBJ2-1; 16 bases are shared with TRBD2. Germline CDR1 and CDR2: SGHTA and FQGNSA. The CDR3 runs 17 residues. Germline trimming cut 5 bases from V and 5 bases from J; bases unmatched to any gene: 6. CDR3 nucleotide sequence: TGTGCCAGCAGCGGGACTAGCGGGAGGGGCGGCCACAATGAGCAGTTCTTC. Protein sequence: CASSGTSGRGGHNEQFF.

This clonotype was seen many times. The rearrangement joins TRBV12-3 or TRBV12-4 to TRBJ1-1; 9 bases line up with TRBD1. The CDR3 is 14 residues long. V lost 6 bases, J lost 4 bases, and 6 bases stayed unmatched. The CDR3 coding sequence is TGTGCCAGCAGCATACAGGGGGCGCGCACTGAAGCTTTCTTT. It codes for CASSIQGARTEAFF.

The table lists this clonotype with many counts. The chain joins TRBV30 to TRBJ1-5, with 8 bases identical to TRBD1. Losses at the gene ends were 1 base for V and 4 bases for J; bases not matched to a gene: 6. Germline V gene data show CDR1 as GTSNPN and CDR2 as SVGIG (reference sequence). The CDR3 length is 15 residues. The CDR3 reads CAWSGGQGRNQPQHF. CDR3 coding DNA: TGTGCCTGGAGTGGCGGACAGGGCCGGAATCAGCCCCAGCATTTT.

This CDR3 is CSVRLATQAGELFF. In DNA form, the CDR3 reads TGCAGCGTCCGTCTAGCGACCCAAGCCGGGGAGCTGTTTTTT. V usage is TRBV29-1 and J usage is TRBJ2-2, with TRBD2 as a possible D gene (6 bases). Germline-derived CDR1 and CDR2 are SQVTM and ANQGSEA. With 6 bases removed from V and 6 bases from J, the gap between germline ends came to 17 bases. The length of the CDR3 is 14 residues.

There are many counts of this clonotype. This chain connects TRBV6-1 to TRBJ2-2; a weak D match, TRBD1 (6 bases). The CDR3 loop spans 14 amino acids. Germline-derived CDR1 and CDR2 are MNHNS and SASEGT. The V gene lost 5 bases and the J gene lost 7 bases, with 14 bases spanning the gap. CDR3 residues: CASSYKGVGGELFF. CDR3 DNA: TGTGCCAGCAGTTATAAGGGGGTAGGCGGGGAGCTGTTTTTT.

This clonotype was seen many times. The chain recombines TRBV7-9 with TRBJ2-7, with TRBD2 as a possible D gene (5 bases). V shed 1 base and J shed 2 bases, with 12 bases lying between them. The CDR3 length is 15 residues. CDR1 is SEHNR, CDR2 FQNEAQ, per germline (reference sequence). CDR3 sequence reads: CASSLGRGNTYEQYF. The CDR3 nucleotides are TGTGCCAGCAGCTTAGGCAGAGGGAACACCTACGAGCAGTACTTC.

This clonotype occurred many times. The CDR3: CASSLSGQGYEQYF. CDR3 sequence (DNA): TGTGCCAGCAGTTTGTCCGGACAGGGCTACGAGCAGTACTTC. V is TRBV28 and J is TRBJ2-7, with 8 bases that match TRBD1. Germline V lookup: CDR1 MDHEN, CDR2 SYDVKM. The CDR3 contains 14 residues. Trimming at V came to 3 bases and at J to 3 bases, leaving 4 bases not matched to a gene.

The genes are TRBV14 and TRBJ2-1, with no clear D. V was shortened by 2 bases and J by 2 bases, with 10 bases between the two germline ends. Germline V gene lookup returns CDR1 SGHDN and CDR2 FVKESK. The CDR3 loop spans 15 amino acids. The chain's CDR3 is CASSQLTVTYNEQFF. In DNA form, the CDR3 reads TGTGCCAGCAGCCAACTTACGGTCACCTACAATGAGCAGTTCTTC.

This clonotype was seen a handful of times. The chain uses TRBV18 and TRBJ2-5; D not resolved. This CDR3 comprises 15 residues. V lost 6 bases and J lost 2, with 16 bases in between. Germline-derived CDR1 and CDR2 are KGHSH and LQKENI. CDR3 protein: CASSALPRPQETQYF. CDR3 DNA sequence: TGTGCCAGCTCCGCTCTCCCTAGGCCTCAAGAGACCCAGTACTTC.

This clonotype was found many times. The chain links TRBV13 to TRBJ2-5; D is perhaps TRBD2 (6 bases). CDR3 size: 17 residues. CDR1 is PRHDT, CDR2 FYEKMQ, per germline (reference sequence). V shed 1 base and J shed 9 bases, with 24 bases lying between them. As DNA, the CDR3 is TGTGCCAGCAGCTTAGTCTCCGGACGGGGGAACTCGAGGCCCCAGTACTTC. It specifies CASSLVSGRGNSRPQYF.

The chain employs TRBV5-1 and TRBJ2-1, with 10 bases that match TRBD2. The CDR3 totals 15 residues. With V trimmed by 3 bases and J by 6 bases, 6 bases remained unmatched. Looked up from germline, CDR1 is SGHRS and CDR2 is YFSETQ. The CDR3 coding sequence is TGCGCCAGCAGCTCACGACTAGCGGGCCTCAATGAGCAGTTCTTC. Protein product: CASSSRLAGLNEQFF.

This clonotype was picked up many times. This chain joins TRBV7-8 and TRBJ1-1, with TRBD1 as a possible D gene (6 bases). Germline values: CDR1 SGHVS, CDR2 FQNEAQ. CDR3 length: 14 amino acids. Trimming stripped 9 bases from V and 0 bases from J, with 14 bases between. In DNA form, the CDR3 reads TGTGCCAGTCTTAAAGGGGACATGAACACTGAAGCTTTCTTT. It codes for CASLKGDMNTEAFF.

This clonotype was picked up a small number of times. J is TRBJ2-7 and V is TRBV6-2 or TRBV6-3; TRBD1 might be the D (5 bases). This CDR3 region has 18 residues. V dropped 6 bases and J dropped 2 bases, with 26 bases sitting between them. Looked up from germline, CDR1 is MNHEY and CDR2 is SVGEGT. The CDR3 coding sequence is TGTGCCAGCAGCCAGCAATTCGCCCACGCAGGGAATACCTACGAGCAGTACTTC. It is translated as CASSQQFAHAGNTYEQYF.

This clonotype was counted ten times or more. This chain connects TRBV28 to TRBJ2-7; either TRBD1 or TRBD2 may fit D (5 bases each). Germline V gives CDR1 MDHEN, CDR2 SYDVKM. V lost 4 bases and J lost 0, with 13 bases in between. CDR3 length equals 15 residues. CDR3 residues: CASSSSGASSYEQYF. DNA for the CDR3: TGTGCCAGCAGTTCATCCGGGGCGAGCTCCTACGAGCAGTACTTC. The full variable domain, completed using reference TRBV28 and TRBJ2-7, is DVKVTQSSRYLVKRTGEKVFLECVQDMDHENMFWYRQDPGLGLRLIYFSYDVKMKEKGDIPEGYSVSREKKERFSLILESASTNQTSMYLCASSSSGASSYEQYFGPGTRLTVT.

This clonotype was observed many times. The DNA for the CDR3 is TGTGCCAGCAGTTTAGCGGATAGCTCCTACGAGCAGTACTTC. Amino acids: CASSLADSSYEQYF. The chain couples TRBV12-3 or TRBV12-4 to TRBJ2-7; no clear D gene. The CDR3 spans 14 residues. Between the trimmed V and J ends, which lost 0 bases and 0 bases, there was a span of 6 bases.

This clonotype was seen repeatedly, ten times or more. The chain joins TRBV28 to TRBJ2-2; the D gene is possibly TRBD2 (6 bases). The V gene lost 6 bases and the J gene lost 7 bases, with 15 bases spanning the gap. The CDR3 is made up of 14 amino acids. CDR1 is MDHEN and CDR2 is SYDVKM in the germline V gene. The CDR3 nucleotides read TGTGCCAGCAGCCCCTCGGTAGCGGACGGGGAGCTGTTTTTT. Protein: CASSPSVADGELFF.

The gene calls are TRBV2 and TRBJ2-1, with 8 bases lining up with TRBD1. The germline V gene has CDR1 SNHLY and CDR2 FYNNEI. V shed 7 bases, J shed 10 bases, and the junction held 15 bases outside the gene matches. The CDR3 is 15 amino acids. The DNA for the CDR3 is TGTGCCAGCAAGACGGGACAGGCCGCAGGTCGGGAGCAGTTCTTC. It is translated as CASKTGQAAGREQFF.

The V and J genes are TRBV28 and TRBJ1-1; a weak D match, TRBD1 (5 bases). Germline assignment: CDR1 MDHEN and CDR2 SYDVKM. Trimming took 4 bases from V and 1 from J, leaving 13 bases between them. The CDR3 has 15 amino acids. CDR3 in DNA: TGTGCCAGCAGTTCCAACGGGGGGGGGAACACTGAAGCTTTCTTT. Its protein is CASSSNGGGNTEAFF. The entire variable domain, with the rest obtained from reference TRBV28 and TRBJ1-1, is as follows: DVKVTQSSRYLVKRTGEKVFLECVQDMDHENMFWYRQDPGLGLRLIYFSYDVKMKEKGDIPEGYSVSREKKERFSLILESASTNQTSMYLCASSSNGGGNTEAFFGQGTRLTVV.

The rearrangement links TRBV7-9 to TRBJ1-3; perhaps TRBD1 as D (5 bases). The germline gives CDR1 SEHNR, CDR2 FQNEAQ (reference sequence). V lost 2 bases and J lost 7, with 15 bases in between. There are 15 residues in the CDR3. DNA of the CDR3: TGTGCCAGCAGCTTAATGGCAGGGAGTTTGAACACCATATATTTT. Translating it yields CASSLMAGSLNTIYF.

V is TRBV5-1 and J is TRBJ2-5; D perhaps matches TRBD1 (5 bases). From germline, CDR1 is SGHRS and CDR2 YFSETQ. This CDR3 spans 15 amino acids. Trimming removed 4 bases at V and 1 base at J, with 14 bases between. CDR3 in DNA: TGCGCCAGCAGCCCGGACACCCGGGCCCAAGAGACCCAGTACTTC. Encoded protein: CASSPDTRAQETQYF.

This clonotype was detected a few times. This chain joins TRBV7-8 and TRBJ2-7; no clear D. Per the germline V gene, CDR1 is SGHVS and CDR2 is FQNEAQ. The CDR3 is made up of 15 amino acids. V lost 0 bases and J 7 bases, leaving 16 bases between the germline ends. Here the CDR3 reads CASSLAPGRIGEQYF. The CDR3 nucleotides are TGTGCCAGCAGCTTAGCCCCCGGACGGATTGGGGAGCAGTACTTC.

Many counts were recorded for this clonotype. The chain employs TRBV28 and TRBJ2-1; TRBD2 matches 8 bases. In germline, CDR1 is MDHEN, CDR2 SYDVKM. Germline trimming cut 5 bases from V and 6 bases from J; bases unmatched to any gene: 12. There are 16 residues in the CDR3. CDR3: CASSPGGALSSNEQFF. CDR3 sequence (DNA): TGTGCCAGCAGTCCCGGGGGGGCCTTATCGAGCAATGAGCAGTTCTTC.

This clonotype was counted many times. The rearrangement joins TRBV3-1 to TRBJ1-1, with unresolved D. Germline values: CDR1 LGHDT, CDR2 YNNKEL (reference sequence). The V end was cut by 1 base, the J end by 7 bases, with 7 bases between. The CDR3 length is 12 residues. DNA for the CDR3: TGTGCCAGCAGCCAAGGTAAAGGTGAAGCTTTCTTT. Its protein product is CASSQGKGEAFF.

This clonotype has at least ten counts. This sequence joins TRBV12-3 or TRBV12-4 and TRBJ2-1, with D maybe TRBD2 (6 bases). This CDR3 contains 11 residues. V lost 9 bases and J lost 9, with 12 bases in between. CDR3 loop: CASRRGPEQFF. The CDR3 DNA is TGTGCCAGTCGGAGGGGACCTGAGCAGTTCTTC.

This clonotype has at least ten counts. V gene TRBV7-8 combines with J gene TRBJ2-1; the match to TRBD2 covers 11 bases. CDR3 length: 15 amino acids. Trimming at V came to 0 bases and at J to 10 bases, leaving 5 bases not matched to a gene. Germline loops: CDR1 SGHVS, CDR2 FQNEAQ. The CDR3 DNA follows: TGTGCCAGCAGCTTAGCTAGCGGGAGGGCTCAGGAGCAGTTCTTC. Amino acid sequence: CASSLASGRAQEQFF.

This clonotype appeared many times. V gene TRBV28 combines with J gene TRBJ1-2; 7 positions agree with TRBD1. The CDR3 is 13 residues long. Germline loops: CDR1 MDHEN, CDR2 SYDVKM. Germline trimming cut 6 bases from V and 6 bases from J; bases unmatched to any gene: 7. The CDR3 sequence is CASRRQGGDGYTF. The CDR3 coding sequence is TGTGCCAGCAGGCGACAGGGTGGCGATGGCTACACCTTC.